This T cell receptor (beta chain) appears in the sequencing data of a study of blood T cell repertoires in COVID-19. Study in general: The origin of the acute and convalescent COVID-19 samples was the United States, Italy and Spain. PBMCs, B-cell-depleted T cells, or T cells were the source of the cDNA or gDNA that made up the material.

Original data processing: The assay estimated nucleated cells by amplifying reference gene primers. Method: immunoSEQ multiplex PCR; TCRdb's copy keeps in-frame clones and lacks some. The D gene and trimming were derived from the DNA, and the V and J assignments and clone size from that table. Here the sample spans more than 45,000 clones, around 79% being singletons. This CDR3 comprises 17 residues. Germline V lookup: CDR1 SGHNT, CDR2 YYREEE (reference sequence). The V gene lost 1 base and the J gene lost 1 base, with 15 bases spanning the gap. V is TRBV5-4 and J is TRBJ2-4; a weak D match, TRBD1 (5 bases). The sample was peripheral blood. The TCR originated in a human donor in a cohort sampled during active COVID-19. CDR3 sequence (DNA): TGTGCCAGCAGCTTGAGGCAGGGTGCCGTGGCCAAAAACATTCAGTACTTC. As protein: CASSLRQGAVAKNIQYF.